The subject of this entry is one T cell receptor beta chain. What it recognizes is unknown. The primer mix had 60 Vbeta and 13 Jbeta primers. In the original analysis: In a later analysis, the count reached some 83 million unique TCR beta chains, with about 11 million shared. Assay: immunoSEQ multiplex PCR; the TCRdb copy retains only in-frame clones and omits some. That table is the source of V, J and clone size, and D and trimming were worked out from the DNA. The profile shows approximately 150,000 clones, more than 65% of them singletons. This sample is drawn from a study of cytomegalovirus exposure and HLA in healthy donors. This CDR3 has 13 residues. Trimming removed 0 bases at V and 4 bases at J, with 5 bases between. Germline CDR1 reads SGDLS; CDR2 reads YYNGEE. Whole-study findings and limits: Accurate prediction of HLA-A and HLA-B alleles (for most subjects) was reportedly achieved from TCR beta sequences. Investigators reported 150 to 200 TCR beta chains as tied to cytomegalovirus.

Sequencing used PBMCs. The origin of this receptor is a woman in her thirties in good health and CMV-seronegative. The V and J genes are TRBV9 and TRBJ1-3; the D is unclear. The CDR3 region has the DNA TGTGCCAGCAGCGTAGCCATCGGAAACACCATATATTTT. Its protein is CASSVAIGNTIYF.